The 2 T cell receptor beta chains listed next were all sequenced from one sample in a study of T cell responses to AZD1222 COVID-19 vaccine. Here immunoSEQ multiplex PCR was the method, and the copy in TCRdb shows in-frame clones only, minus some. The top ten hold roughly 2.8% of the sample, which has some 96,000 clones, about 88% seen once. The sequencing used peripheral blood, collected on day 0 of AZD1222 vaccination. The receptor set was obtained from an adult in good health.

Only a few counts were recorded for this clone. V gene TRBV6-6 combines with J gene TRBJ1-3; 8 bases align to TRBD1. Trimming took 4 bases from V and 2 from J; bases not matched to a gene: 1. The CDR3 spans 14 residues. Germline V gene sequence: CDR1 MNHNY, CDR2 SVGAGI (reference sequence). The CDR3 reads CASSLGQAGNTIYF. DNA for the CDR3: TGTGCCAGCAGTTTGGGACAGGCTGGAAACACCATATATTTT.

This clone has just one count. The J gene is TRBJ2-3, the V gene TRBV6-5, with D tentatively TRBD1 or TRBD2 (6 bases each). The CDR3 is 15 residues long. V was cut by 3 bases and J by 0 bases, with 10 bases left in between. CDR1 and CDR2 (germline): MNHEY, SVGAGI. The CDR3 is CASSYWGASTDTQYF. CDR3 DNA: TGTGCCAGCAGTTATTGGGGGGCCAGCACAGATACGCAGTATTTT.